Below, 13 T cell receptor beta chains from the same sample are listed, as sequenced in a study of spatial heterogeneity in lung cancer (dated by TCRdb to about 2019). Taken with the paper, the label for time point translates to: sample taken at primary tumor resection. TCR sequencing used whole RNA extracted from tumor and nontumor lung tissue, or from cryopreserved PBMC samples, without cell sorting. Receptor libraries were prepared by 5' RACE. Sequencer: NextSeq 500. Using fastp trimming at Q25 and MiXCR clonotype assembly, TCRdb reanalyzed the public sequencing data and kept in-frame beta chains. Every entry covers one CDR3 protein and lists the most common genes and DNA from its rows. The sample records about 85,000 distinct CDR3 sequences, about a fifth of which are singletons. In total, the top ten clones hold 5.5% to 7% of the sample. The source material was PBMCs, sampled at surgery. These receptors were obtained from a male donor with early-stage non-small cell lung cancer.

This clonotype has at least ten counts. V and J are TRBV11-2 and TRBJ2-1, with D tentatively TRBD1 (6 bases). Trimming took off 2 bases at V and 8 bases at J, with 16 bases between the two ends. This CDR3 has 15 residues. CDR1 is SGHAT and CDR2 is FQNNGV in the germline V gene. Here the CDR3 DNA reads TGTGCCAGCAGCTTACCTCTAGGACAGTACGATGAGCAGTTCTTC. As protein: CASSLPLGQYDEQFF.

The sample holds a few counts of this clonotype. This chain joins TRBV6-2 or TRBV6-3 and TRBJ2-7, with 7 bases lining up with TRBD1. The junction had 10 bases not matched to a gene; V was cut back by 7 bases and J by 4 bases. This CDR3 contains 14 residues. Germline V gene data show CDR1 as MNHEY and CDR2 as SVGEGT. The CDR3 nucleotides are TGTGCCAGCACCGCACAGGGGAAGTCATACGAGCAGTACTTC. It codes for CASTAQGKSYEQYF.

This clonotype was observed at least ten times. The J gene is TRBJ2-7, the V gene TRBV6-2 or TRBV6-3; no clear D gene. The length of the CDR3 is 12 residues. CDR1 and CDR2 from the germline V gene are MNHEY and SVGEGT. Trimming removed 4 bases at V and 2 bases at J, with 6 bases between. For the CDR3, the DNA is TGTGCCAGCAGTTCCTCCCCCTACGAGCAGTACTTC. Its protein product is CASSSSPYEQYF.

There are many counts of this clonotype. The chain joins TRBV7-9 to TRBJ2-5; 7 nucleotides agree with TRBD1. CDR3 length equals 14 residues. Germline V gene sequence: CDR1 SEHNR, CDR2 FQNEAQ (reference sequence). Trimming removed 5 bases from V and 5 bases from J; junction bases left unmatched: 8. CDR3 in DNA: TGTGCCAGCAGCAGAACAGGGGCGGAGGAGACCCAGTACTTC. Encoded protein: CASSRTGAEETQYF.

This clonotype was seen a handful of times. The chain is built from TRBV6-2 or TRBV6-3 and TRBJ1-5; the D is unclear. CDR1 and CDR2 (germline): MNHEY, SVGEGT. Trimming cost V 8 bases and J 6 bases, with 17 bases left between them. The CDR3 has 14 amino acids. The CDR3 DNA reads TGTGCCAGCGCGTATACCCCCTGGGGTCAGCCCCAGCATTTT. Translation: CASAYTPWGQPQHF.

There are many counts of this clonotype. CDR3 coding DNA: TGTGCCAGCAGCTTCCGCGAGACACACCAAGAGACCCAGTACTTC. Translating it yields CASSFRETHQETQYF. V gene TRBV7-9 combines with J gene TRBJ2-5; D remains unclear. The CDR3 is made up of 15 amino acids. Trimming removed 3 bases at V and 0 bases at J, with 11 bases between. The germline V gene has CDR1 SEHNR and CDR2 FQNEAQ (reference sequence).

In this sample, this clonotype turned up a few times. This rearrangement joins TRBV11-2 to TRBJ2-1; 9 positions agree with TRBD2. The germline V gene encodes CDR1 SGHAT and CDR2 FQNNGV. Germline trimming cut 5 bases from V and 0 bases from J; bases unmatched to any gene: 23. The CDR3 length is 22 residues. CDR3 protein: CASSPRRSRGLAITGSYNEQFF. CDR3 bases: TGTGCCAGCAGCCCCCGTAGGTCTCGGGGACTAGCAATAACAGGCTCCTACAATGAGCAGTTCTTC. Using reference TRBV11-2 and TRBJ2-1 for the parts outside the CDR3, the full variable domain is EAGVAQSPRYKIIEKRQSVAFWCNPISGHATLYWYQQILGQGPKLLIQFQNNGVVDDSQLPKDRFSAERLKGVDSTLKIQPAKLEDSAVYLCASSPRRSRGLAITGSYNEQFFGPGTRLTVL.

This clonotype turned up a few times. The V call is TRBV2, the J call TRBJ2-2; a possible D gene is TRBD1 (5 bases). The germline CDR1 and CDR2 sequences are SNHLY and FYNNEI. V was pared by 2 bases and J by 0 bases, with 10 bases between. The CDR3 length is 16 residues. The CDR3 spells CASSEMGPANTGELFF. Here the CDR3 DNA reads TGTGCCAGCAGTGAAATGGGGCCCGCGAACACCGGGGAGCTGTTTTTT. Filled out from reference TRBV2 and TRBJ2-2, the complete variable domain reads EPEVTQTPSHQVTQMGQEVILRCVPISNHLYFYWYRQILGQKVEFLVSFYNNEISEKSEIFDDQFSVERPDGSNFTLKIRSTKLEDSAMYFCASSEMGPANTGELFFGEGSRLTVL.

The gene calls are TRBV20-1 and TRBJ2-1; TRBD1 or TRBD2 may be the D gene (5 bases each). Germline V gene lookup returns CDR1 DFQATT and CDR2 SNEGSKA (reference sequence). With 0 bases removed from V and 3 bases from J, the gap between germline ends came to 15 bases. CDR3 length: 16 residues. The CDR3 region is CSARDSGLGYYNEQFF. The CDR3 coding sequence is TGCAGTGCTAGAGATTCGGGGCTAGGTTACTACAATGAGCAGTTCTTC.

The chain has TRBV12-5 and TRBJ2-4; D tentatively reads TRBD1 or TRBD2 (6 bases each). This CDR3 is 19 amino acids long. Trimming took 7 bases from V and 1 from J, leaving 26 bases between them. Germline lookup yields CDR1 LGHNT and CDR2 FRNRAP. The CDR3 nucleotides read TGTGCTAGTGCCCGGGGGCAGGGGCGAGGCCCCAATGCCAAAAACATTCAGTACTTC. It encodes CASARGQGRGPNAKNIQYF. The full variable domain, its missing parts supplied by reference TRBV12-5 and TRBJ2-4, is DARVTQTPRHKVTEMGQEVTMRCQPILGHNTVFWYRQTMMQGLELLAYFRNRAPLDDSGMPKDRFSAEMPDATLATLKIQPSEPRDSAVYFCASARGQGRGPNAKNIQYFGAGTRLSVL.

The gene calls are TRBV6-5 and TRBJ2-1; no reliable D call. Germline assignment: CDR1 MNHEY and CDR2 SVGAGI. V gave up 2 bases and J gave up 4 bases, with 9 bases separating them. The CDR3 length is 14 residues. CDR3 sequence reads: CASSYGLGYNEQFF. The CDR3 nucleotides read TGTGCCAGCAGTTACGGATTGGGATACAATGAGCAGTTCTTC.

The chain combines TRBV20-1 with TRBJ2-7, with 9 bases aligning to TRBD1. Unmatched junction bases numbered 11, after V lost 5 bases and J lost 3 bases. This CDR3 region has 15 residues. Germline V gene sequence: CDR1 DFQATT, CDR2 SNEGSKA (reference sequence). The CDR3 bases are TGCAGTGCTGCCGTCCCGGGACAGGGAATCTACGAGCAGTACTTC. Residues: CSAAVPGQGIYEQYF.

There are a few counts of this clonotype. The J gene is TRBJ1-2, the V gene TRBV19; 10 positions agree with TRBD1. V trimming: 1 base; J trimming: 7 bases; junction bases outside the gene matches: 6. The CDR3 sequence is 15 residues long. Looked up from germline, CDR1 is LNHDA and CDR2 is SQIVND (reference sequence). Here the CDR3 reads CASSIARQGAVGYTF. Here the CDR3 DNA reads TGTGCCAGTAGTATAGCCCGACAGGGGGCCGTTGGCTACACCTTC.